The 25 T cell receptor beta chains below come from one sample, sequenced in a study of identical twins. MiXCR, run by TCRdb on the 5' RACE reads, gives a single entry per CDR3 protein. The sample lists 700,000 or so distinct CDR3 sequences, less than 10% seen once, with more than 0.75% in the top ten. This sample also appeared in a second study, on yellow fever vaccine responses in identical twins.

Sequenced: PBMCs. The receptor source for this set is a young woman in good health.

This clonotype was seen ten or more times. The genes are TRBV7-2 and TRBJ1-5; D might be TRBD1 (5 bases). V gave up 6 bases and J gave up 3 bases, with 9 bases separating them. The CDR3 runs to 13 residues. CDR1 is SGHTA, CDR2 FQGNSA, per germline. The CDR3 coding sequence is TGTGCCAGCAGTCTCAGGGTCAATCAGCCCCAGCATTTT. Residues: CASSLRVNQPQHF.

There are a few counts of this clonotype. The chain couples TRBV11-1 to TRBJ2-5, with a possible D match to TRBD1 (5 bases). Deletions cut 5 bases from V and 2 bases from J, with 12 bases between. Germline V gives CDR1 SGHAT, CDR2 FQDESV (reference sequence). The length of the CDR3 is 14 residues. CDR3 amino acids: CASSPPPGQETQYF. The CDR3 DNA reads TGTGCCAGCAGCCCGCCCCCAGGGCAAGAGACCCAGTACTTC.

This clonotype was seen repeatedly, ten times or more. The CDR3 coding sequence is TGTGCCACCAGCCCAGCAGTGGACACCGGGGAGCTGTTTTTT. Its translation: CATSPAVDTGELFF. The chain is built from TRBV15 and TRBJ2-2; D ambiguous. V was cut by 5 bases and J by 3 bases, with 10 bases left in between. This CDR3 is 14 amino acids long. Germline values: CDR1 LNHNV, CDR2 YYDKDF (reference sequence).

This clonotype was detected many times. The rearrangement uses TRBV7-3 and TRBJ2-2, with unresolved D. The V gene's germline CDR1 is SGHTA and CDR2 FQGTGA. V shed 1 base and J shed 7 bases, with 13 bases lying between them. This CDR3 is built from 15 residues. The CDR3: CASSLIGYSVGELFF. CDR3 nucleotide sequence: TGTGCCAGCAGCTTAATAGGCTACTCGGTCGGGGAGCTGTTTTTT.

This chain joins TRBV12-3 or TRBV12-4 and TRBJ1-2; TRBD1 matches at 8 bases. This CDR3 is 13 amino acids long. Losses at the gene ends were 5 bases for V and 3 bases for J; bases not matched to a gene: 2. In DNA, the CDR3 is TGTGCCAGCAGTCAGGGGGCTTACTATGGCTACACCTTC. Protein product: CASSQGAYYGYTF.

In its sample, this clonotype was seen many times. The rearrangement joins TRBV12-3 or TRBV12-4 to TRBJ2-7, with 9 bases lining up with TRBD1. V gave up 4 bases and J gave up 3 bases; unmatched junction bases: 4. The CDR3 has 14 residues. The CDR3 DNA follows: TGTGCCAGCAGTTCCGGGACAGGGTTCTACGAGCAGTACTTC. Protein: CASSSGTGFYEQYF.

In its sample, this clonotype was seen a few times. The chain links TRBV20-1 to TRBJ2-7, with 8 nucleotides matching TRBD1. Germline CDR1 DFQATT, CDR2 SNEGSKA (reference sequence). This CDR3 has 12 amino acids. Trimming removed 4 bases from V and 3 bases from J; junction bases left unmatched: 2. CDR3 in amino acids: CSAMTGDYEQYF. Written as DNA, the CDR3 is TGCAGTGCTATGACAGGGGACTACGAGCAGTACTTC.

CDR3 residues: CAISGTSGGSYNEQFF. The CDR3 DNA is TGTGCCATCAGCGGGACTAGCGGGGGTTCCTACAATGAGCAGTTCTTC. The chain employs TRBV10-3 and TRBJ2-1, with 14 nucleotides matching TRBD2. After removal of 6 bases from V and 1 base from J, the junction contained 2 bases not matched to a gene. The CDR3 extends over 16 amino acids. CDR1 ENHRY and CDR2 SYGVKD come from the germline V gene.

This rearrangement joins TRBV7-3 to TRBJ2-3; 7 bases align to TRBD2. Germline V gene lookup returns CDR1 SGHTA and CDR2 FQGTGA. V shed 3 bases, J shed 1 base, and the junction held 7 bases outside the gene matches. This CDR3 has 16 amino acids. The DNA for the CDR3 is TGTGCCAGCAGCTTCCCCGGGGGAGGGGGCACAGATACGCAGTATTTT. Amino acid sequence: CASSFPGGGGTDTQYF. The variable domain in full, with the rest retrieved from reference TRBV7-3 and TRBJ2-3, is GAGVSQTPSNKVTEKGKYVELRCDPISGHTALYWYRQSLGQGPEFLIYFQGTGAADDSGLPNDRFFAVRPEGSVSTLKIQRTERGDSAVYLCASSFPGGGGTDTQYFGPGTRLTVL.

The gene calls are TRBV20-1 and TRBJ1-2; D possibly corresponds to TRBD1 (5 bases). The CDR3 is made up of 12 amino acids. Deletions cut 4 bases from V and 7 bases from J, with 13 bases between. In germline, CDR1 is DFQATT, CDR2 SNEGSKA (reference sequence). The CDR3 protein is CSAKRPGGGYTF. DNA for the CDR3: TGCAGTGCTAAAAGACCGGGGGGTGGCTACACCTTC.

The genes are TRBV4-3 and TRBJ2-7; D is perhaps TRBD2 (6 bases). The V gene lost 3 bases and the J gene lost 0 bases, with 15 bases spanning the gap. The CDR3 extends over 16 amino acids. Germline CDR1 reads LGHNA; CDR2 reads YSLEER. The CDR3 protein is CASSHISGIHSYEQYF. The DNA for the CDR3 is TGCGCCAGCAGCCATATTAGCGGAATCCACTCCTACGAGCAGTACTTC.

The chain links TRBV12-3 or TRBV12-4 to TRBJ2-5; D may match TRBD1 or TRBD2 (5 bases each). Trimming removed 2 bases at V and 4 bases at J, with 14 bases between. This CDR3 has 15 residues. CDR3 sequence (DNA): TGTGCCAGCAGTTTACGAGGGGACCTTATAGAGACCCAGTACTTC. It translates to CASSLRGDLIETQYF.

This clonotype was observed many times. J is TRBJ2-7 and V is TRBV15; TRBD2 agrees at 7 bases. Per the germline V gene, CDR1 is LNHNV and CDR2 is YYDKDF (reference sequence). This CDR3 contains 15 residues. J gave up 4 bases and V 5 bases, and 11 bases lay outside the gene matches. The CDR3 sequence: CATSDMLRGSYEQYF. Here the CDR3 DNA reads TGTGCCACCAGCGATATGTTGCGGGGGTCATACGAGCAGTACTTC. The whole variable domain, remainder taken from reference TRBV15 and TRBJ2-7, is DAMVIQNPRYQVTQFGKPVTLSCSQTLNHNVMYWYQQKSSQAPKLLFHYYDKDFNNEADTPDNFQSRRPNTSFCFLDIRSPGLGDTAMYLCATSDMLRGSYEQYFGPGTRLTVT.

This clonotype was counted between two and nine times. The V gene is TRBV4-3, the J gene TRBJ1-3, with TRBD1 matching over 9 bases. CDR1 LGHNA and CDR2 YSLEER come from the germline V gene. Trimming removed 1 base from V and 4 bases from J; junction bases left unmatched: 2. The CDR3 has 15 amino acids. This CDR3 reads CASSQGTGAGNTIYF. The CDR3 DNA reads as TGCGCCAGCAGCCAAGGGACAGGGGCCGGAAACACCATATATTTT.

The chain carries TRBV4-3 and TRBJ2-1; maybe TRBD1 (7 bases). Trimming shortened V by 1 base and J by 0 bases, and 13 bases separated the two germline ends. This CDR3 is 17 amino acids long. The germline V gene has CDR1 LGHNA and CDR2 YSLEER. The CDR3, as DNA: TGCGCCAGCAGCCAAGCTCCAGGGGGGTTCTCCTACAATGAGCAGTTCTTC. This gives the protein CASSQAPGGFSYNEQFF.

V is TRBV11-2 and J is TRBJ2-1, with 10 bases lining up with TRBD2. CDR3 length equals 18 residues. V was clipped by 4 bases and J by 0 bases; unmatched bases: 9. Germline V gene lookup returns CDR1 SGHAT and CDR2 FQNNGV. The CDR3 bases are TGTGCCAGCAGCTCGCCCTGGACTAGCGGCAGCTCCTACAATGAGCAGTTCTTC. Translated: CASSSPWTSGSSYNEQFF.

This clonotype has a count of ten or more. The chain is built from TRBV3-1 and TRBJ2-7; D is perhaps TRBD2 (6 bases). V was cut by 6 bases and J by 7 bases, with 13 bases left in between. Germline V gene data show CDR1 as LGHDT and CDR2 as YNNKEL (reference sequence). This CDR3 is built from 12 residues. CDR3 DNA sequence: TGTGCCAGCAGTCCCGCAGGGAGGGAGCAGTACTTC. This codes for CASSPAGREQYF.

This clonotype was detected only a few times. The chain links TRBV27 to TRBJ1-5; D unresolved. The CDR3 runs to 14 residues. Deletions cut 5 bases from V and 11 bases from J, with 19 bases between. Germline CDR1 and CDR2: MNHEY and SMNVEV (reference sequence). The DNA of the CDR3 is TGTGCCAGCAGTGGATCCGGGCCCTCGATAACCCAGCATTTT. Its protein product is CASSGSGPSITQHF.

For the CDR3, the DNA is TGCAGTGCCAGGGACTTCCGTGCCACAGATACGCAGTATTTT. Protein product: CSARDFRATDTQYF. The V call is TRBV20-1, the J call TRBJ2-3, with D possibly TRBD2 on 6 matching bases. Trimming took 6 bases from V and 2 from J, leaving 15 bases between them. Germline assignment: CDR1 DFQATT and CDR2 SNEGSKA (reference sequence). CDR3 length: 14 amino acids.

The CDR3 DNA reads as TGCGCCAGCAGTCAATATAGGACGGAGGGGGGCACCGGGGAGCTGTTTTTT. It encodes CASSQYRTEGGTGELFF. The chain employs TRBV23-1 and TRBJ2-2, with D possibly called TRBD1 or TRBD2 (6 bases each). TRBV23-1 is recorded as an ORF, its role being uncertain. Deletions cut 1 base from V and 4 bases from J, with 16 bases between. This CDR3 has 17 amino acids.

The chain carries TRBV28 and TRBJ2-7; D gene ambiguous. The V gene lost 3 bases and the J gene lost 2 bases, with 11 bases spanning the gap. This CDR3 is built from 14 residues. Per germline, CDR1 MDHEN and CDR2 SYDVKM. The CDR3: CASSLVTYPYEQYF. The CDR3 DNA reads TGTGCCAGCAGTTTGGTTACGTACCCCTACGAGCAGTACTTC.

The chain links TRBV29-1 to TRBJ2-1, with 13 bases identical to TRBD2. Unmatched junction bases numbered 6, after V lost 4 bases and J lost 9 bases. The CDR3 runs to 14 residues. Germline assignment: CDR1 SQVTM and CDR2 ANQGSEA. The CDR3, as DNA: TGCAGCGTTGCAAGGACTAGCGGGAGTCTTGAGCAGTTCTTC. Protein product: CSVARTSGSLEQFF.

This clonotype was observed a few times. The V and J genes are TRBV12-3 or TRBV12-4 and TRBJ2-7, with a possible D match to TRBD1 (6 bases). CDR3 size: 15 residues. The V end lost 6 bases, the J end lost 5 bases, and 20 bases lay between the germline ends. The CDR3 sequence is CASSKGVGSSNEQYF. The DNA for the CDR3 is TGTGCCAGCAGCAAGGGGGTGGGCAGTAGCAACGAGCAGTACTTC.

Of note for this clonotype: One end of the junction varies from germline; a read error may be responsible. The V gene is TRBV2, the J gene TRBJ2-6; 9 bases match TRBD1. The germline CDR1 and CDR2 sequences are SNHLY and FYNNEI. The CDR3 loop spans 19 amino acids. The CDR3 DNA is TGTGCCCGCAGTTTAGCGCTTGGACAGGGGATCTCTGGGGCCAACGTCCTGACTTTC. Protein sequence: CARSLALGQGISGANVLTF.

This clonotype was observed a few times. The genes are TRBV7-2 and TRBJ2-7; perhaps TRBD1 as D (6 bases). The V and J ends lost 4 bases and 0 bases respectively, with 13 bases between them. This CDR3 is 15 amino acids long. The V gene's germline CDR1 is SGHTA and CDR2 FQGNSA. CDR3 sequence reads: CASSSRGSSSYEQYF. The CDR3 nucleotides are TGTGCCAGCAGCTCGAGGGGGTCTAGCTCCTACGAGCAGTACTTC.